This record covers a single T cell receptor (beta chain). This clonotype has a single count. The antigen it binds to is not known. Base-call qualities are not available, and no considerably larger clone is one nucleotide away. A single read offers scant evidence. The source of the sample is a study of T cell repertoires in cytomegalovirus infection (dated 2019 in TCRdb). At the level of the whole study: The HLA type of each donor mattered for the analysis, because public TCR beta signatures pointed to carriage of CMV infection along with the matching HLA type.

Sequencing was performed on an Illumina HiSeq 1500. TCRdb reran the public reads through fastp at Q25 and MiXCR, keeping productive beta chains. CDR3 protein sequences are deduplicated, and each keeps its most common genes and DNA. The sample includes 490,000 or so distinct CDR3 sequences, with roughly 12% observed a single time. The top ten constitute approximately 10% of the sample. Based on the germline V gene (reference sequence), the CDR1 and CDR2 sequences are DFQATT and SNEGSKA. Ends trimmed: V by 2 bases, J by 8 bases; bases unmatched to a gene: 9. Taken from cysteine to phenylalanine, the CDR3 has 15 residues. Only CDR3 DNA remains: 45 bases, in frame from the first base. The investigation overall reported the following: The ex vivo response was dominated by HLA-C-restricted CMV-specific TCR beta clonotypes, which also provided the single most frequent clonotype in two of eight donors. Cumulative frequency of public TCR beta family members discriminated carriers of CMV infection plus the relevant HLA type in this cohort and an independent 352-donor cohort.

This TCR derives from a human donor in good health (CMV status not recorded). Some clones in this sample may be carry-over from other donors' samples. The material sequenced was PBMCs. The chain uses TRBV20-1 and TRBJ2-1; 10 middle bases align to TRBD2. The CDR3 sequence is CSARSTSGRADEQFF. In nucleotide form, the sequence is TGCAGTGCTAGAAGTACCAGCGGGAGGGCCGATGAGCAGTTCTTC.